One T cell receptor beta chain is described in this entry. Its target is not known. The source of the sample is a study of cytomegalovirus exposure and HLA in healthy donors. It was with 60 Vbeta and 13 Jbeta primers that the PCR ran. The table came from immunoSEQ multiplex PCR; TCRdb's copy has only in-frame clones and leaves some out. The sample holds some 100,000 clones; more than 65% are singletons and the top ten take approximately 3.6%. Study-wide results and limits: Among TCR sequences, most were rare, though some public TCRs appeared in many donors.

This sequence originates from a woman in her forties or fifties in good health and CMV-seropositive. Material for sequencing was PBMCs.

CDR3 nucleotide sequence: TGTGCCAGCAGCTTGACTAGCGGCTCCTACGAGCAGTACTTC. It specifies CASSLTSGSYEQYF. The J gene is TRBJ2-7, the V gene TRBV11-3, with 9 bases matching TRBD2. The CDR3 has 14 residues. Germline trimming cut 3 bases from V and 0 bases from J; bases unmatched to any gene: 0. Germline CDR1 reads SGHNT; CDR2 reads YENEEA.